The clone carrying this T cell receptor beta chain has at least ten counts. These data are taken from a study of shared clonotypes between healthy human individuals. The CDR3 has 11 amino acids. The V gene lost 2 bases and the J gene lost 6 bases, with 7 bases spanning the gap. CDR1 and CDR2 (germline): DFQATT, SNEGSKA (reference sequence). The repertoire was sequenced with immunoSEQ multiplex PCR; TCRdb's copy has only in-frame clones and lacks some. The repertoire consists of around 990,000 clones, with 60% to 85% occurring once and the leading ten covering about 0.94%. This clonotype was sampled from a man younger than 30 in good health. Some clones in this sample may be carry-over from other donors' samples. The sequencing input was memory CD4+ T cells from PBMCs. The subset was: CD45RA-negative fraction. The V gene is TRBV20-1, the J gene TRBJ1-1; no clear D. The CDR3 sequence: CSARRRAEAFF. The CDR3 DNA sequence: TGCAGTGCTAGAAGAAGGGCTGAAGCTTTCTTT.